What follows is one TCR beta chain and its context. The antigen remains undetermined. This specimen belongs to a study of vaccination effects on CD4 cells after COVID-19. Study information: Every well got a few million PBMC, which were grown with around 10 IU/ml IL-2 and roughly 10 ug/ml peptides.

At the end of around eleven days of culture, CD4+ T cells were isolated. Two-dose vaccination with either BNT162b2 or mRNA-1273 was given to the participants. The method was immunoSEQ multiplex PCR; TCRdb's version includes in-frame clones alone and lacks a portion of them. The profile covers some 40,000 clones, with about 70% appearing a single time and approximately 8% taken by the ten largest. Points from the study as a whole: Marked clonal contraction of both clone types appeared late after vaccination.

The CDR3 has 15 amino acids. The V end lost 0 bases, the J end lost 9 bases, and 16 bases lay between the germline ends. Germline V gives CDR1 SGDLS, CDR2 YYNGEE. The specimen comprised CD4+ T cells from PBMCs cultured without peptide, sampled after COVID-19 vaccination. This chain links TRBV9 with TRBJ2-1, with a tentative D call TRBD2 (6 bases). The TCR sequence derives from a human donor who received a COVID-19 vaccine. The CDR3 nucleotides read TGTGCCAGCAGCGTAGGCGGGGTCGATAGTGGTGAGCAGTTCTTC. It codes for CASSVGGVDSGEQFF.